This record looks at one T cell receptor beta chain sequence and its context. J was trimmed by 3 bases and V by 2 bases; bases with no gene match: 3. The CDR3 extends over 16 amino acids. CDR1 and CDR2 from the germline V gene are PRHDT and FYEKMQ (reference sequence). The data were taken from a study of blood T cell repertoires in COVID-19. Turning to the study itself: Acute-phase and convalescent COVID-19 samples originated in the United States, Italy and Spain. From T cells, B-cell-depleted T cells, or PBMCs came the material, which was cDNA or gDNA.

As processed by the authors: Quantification of nucleated cells was approximated via reference gene primer amplification. The assay was immunoSEQ multiplex PCR, and TCRdb's table has in-frame clones only and misses some. V and J calls and clone size are copied from that table; D and trimming were computed from the DNA. The repertoire holds around 270,000 clones, with 80% to 85% as singletons. The V call is TRBV13, the J call TRBJ1-3; 11 bases line up with TRBD1. This clonotype originated in a middle-aged woman who had recovered from COVID-19. The sample was peripheral blood. CDR3 nucleotides: TGTGCCAGCAGCTTATCCGGGACAGGGGGTGGAAACACCATATATTTT. Its protein is CASSLSGTGGGNTIYF.